The 25 T cell receptor beta chains presented below share a single source sample, sequenced in a study of blood T cell repertoires in COVID-19 (TCRdb year 2020). Library creation used the immunoSEQ multiplex PCR assay. Drawn from immuneACCESS, this table holds only the in-frame rearrangements with V and J called that TCRdb kept. Clones are partly lost; checked studies trace under half to an unresolved V gene and leave the rest unexplained. The table for this sample lists approximately 210,000 clones; more than 75% of them were counted only once. The ten largest clones take up 3.5% to 4.5% of the sample. Sequenced: PBMCs or T cells enriched from blood (not recorded which). Every receptor here comes from a man aged 25-40 years with acute COVID-19.

The chain combines TRBV4-1 with TRBJ2-1, with TRBD2 matching 13 bases. Germline CDR1 MGHRA, CDR2 YSYEKL. V lost 2 bases, J lost 7 bases, and 14 bases stayed unmatched. The CDR3 loop spans 19 amino acids. CDR3 loop: CASSQIGQRALAGGNEQFF. The CDR3 bases are TGCGCCAGCAGCCAAATAGGGCAAAGGGCACTAGCGGGGGGGAATGAGCAGTTCTTC.

This clone was detected only a few times. The chain employs TRBV2 and TRBJ1-2; 7 bases line up with TRBD1. Trimming removed 6 bases from V and 4 bases from J; junction bases left unmatched: 8. The CDR3 is made up of 14 amino acids. CDR1 SNHLY and CDR2 FYNNEI come from the germline V gene. The CDR3 region is CASRAGTALYGYTF. Written as DNA, the CDR3 is TGTGCCAGCAGGGCCGGGACAGCTCTCTATGGCTACACCTTC.

The gene calls are TRBV25-1 and TRBJ1-2; D is perhaps TRBD1 (6 bases). The V gene's germline CDR1 is MGHDK and CDR2 SYGVNS. This CDR3 contains 18 residues. The V end was cut by 4 bases, the J end by 2 bases, with 23 bases between. The CDR3 region is CASSARGGEGRGNYGYTF. In DNA form, the CDR3 reads TGTGCCAGCAGTGCCCGAGGGGGAGAGGGAAGGGGAAACTATGGCTACACCTTC.

The J gene is TRBJ1-6, the V gene TRBV15, with D hard to call. The CDR3 totals 11 residues. Germline loops: CDR1 LNHNV, CDR2 YYDKDF (reference sequence). V was shortened by 0 bases and J by 16 bases, with 7 bases between the two germline ends. CDR3 in amino acids: CATSRDTTLHF. Here the CDR3 DNA reads TGTGCCACCAGCAGAGACACAACGCTCCACTTT.

The gene calls are TRBV2 and TRBJ2-3; 8 bases fit TRBD2. CDR3 size: 15 residues. The ends lost 4 bases at V and 2 bases at J; junction bases unmatched: 5. Per the germline V gene, CDR1 is SNHLY and CDR2 is FYNNEI. The DNA of the CDR3 is TGTGCCAGCAGTGTAGGCGGGGGGCCCACAGATACGCAGTATTTT. Translating it yields CASSVGGGPTDTQYF. Complete variable domain (other parts from reference TRBV2 and TRBJ2-3): EPEVTQTPSHQVTQMGQEVILRCVPISNHLYFYWYRQILGQKVEFLVSFYNNEISEKSEIFDDQFSVERPDGSNFTLKIRSTKLEDSAMYFCASSVGGGPTDTQYFGPGTRLTVL.

This clone was seen once. The chain combines TRBV11-2 with TRBJ1-2; the match to TRBD1 covers 9 bases. V shed 6 bases and J 7 bases; nucleotides not matched to a gene: 6. The CDR3 is 13 amino acids. Germline V gene sequence: CDR1 SGHAT, CDR2 FQNNGV. The CDR3 protein is CASRKTGGGGYTF. For the CDR3, the DNA is TGTGCCAGCAGAAAGACAGGGGGAGGTGGCTACACCTTC.

The table lists this clone with a few counts. The V call is TRBV3-1 (or the pseudogene TRBV3-2), the J call TRBJ1-6, with a tentative D call TRBD1 (6 bases). CDR1 is LGHDT and CDR2 is YNNKEL in the germline V gene (reference sequence). This CDR3 is 14 amino acids long. Between the trimmed V and J ends, which lost 4 bases and 7 bases, there was a span of 11 bases. CDR3 in DNA: TGTGCCAGCAGCCCTGCGAGGGGGAATTCACCCCTCCACTTT. It codes for CASSPARGNSPLHF.

The rearrangement uses TRBV7-9 and TRBJ2-7; TRBD2 is a possible D gene (6 bases). Germline assignment: CDR1 SEHNR and CDR2 FQNEAQ (reference sequence). This CDR3 spans 15 amino acids. Trimming took off 8 bases at V and 2 bases at J, with 19 bases between the two ends. The CDR3: CASALGTLPTYEQYF. The CDR3, as DNA: TGTGCCAGCGCCCTCGGGACTCTCCCCACCTACGAGCAGTACTTC.

The chain uses TRBV28 and TRBJ1-2, with TRBD1 matching 7 bases. Germline CDR1 is MDHEN and CDR2 is SYDVKM. The CDR3 covers 17 residues. Trimming removed 6 bases from V and 0 bases from J; junction bases left unmatched: 13. Written as DNA, the CDR3 is TGTGCCAGCAGGGGAAGACAGGGTCGGGAGACTAACTATGGCTACACCTTC. Protein: CASRGRQGRETNYGYTF.

The chain recombines TRBV4-2 with TRBJ2-1, with 10 bases matching TRBD1. In germline, CDR1 is LGHNA, CDR2 YNFKEQ. After removal of 0 bases from V and 6 bases from J, the junction contained 8 bases not matched to a gene. The CDR3 is 17 amino acids. This CDR3 is CASSQEPRGTGANEQFF. The CDR3 DNA sequence: TGTGCCAGCAGCCAAGAGCCCAGGGGGACAGGGGCCAATGAGCAGTTCTTC.

The rearrangement uses TRBV4-2 and TRBJ1-6, with 7 bases matching TRBD1. The CDR3 extends over 21 amino acids. Losses at the gene ends were 0 bases for V and 0 bases for J; bases not matched to a gene: 14. The germline V gene has CDR1 LGHNA and CDR2 YNFKEQ. CDR3 nucleotides: TGTGCCAGCAGCCAAGATTCGTCAGGGGGTTCTCCGAGCTCCTATAATTCACCCCTCCACTTT. Amino acid sequence: CASSQDSSGGSPSSYNSPLHF.

The chain is built from TRBV5-1 and TRBJ1-4; weak D call: TRBD1 (5 bases). The V end lost 0 bases, the J end lost 8 bases, and 17 bases lay between the germline ends. The V gene's germline CDR1 is SGHRS and CDR2 YFSETQ. The CDR3 consists of 16 residues. This CDR3 is CASSLVFRGAEEKLFF. The DNA of the CDR3 is TGCGCCAGCAGCTTGGTTTTTAGGGGCGCTGAGGAAAAACTGTTTTTT.

The rearrangement uses TRBV5-1 and TRBJ2-1, with 11 positions matching TRBD1. The V segment lost 4 bases and the J segment 6 bases; nucleotides outside the gene matches: 6. CDR3 length: 15 residues. Germline CDR1 reads SGHRS; CDR2 reads YFSETQ. CDR3 coding DNA: TGCGCCAGCAGCCACCCCGGGACAGGGGGCAATGAGCAGTTCTTC. Amino acid sequence: CASSHPGTGGNEQFF.

The J gene is TRBJ2-5, the V gene TRBV2; weak D call: TRBD2 (5 bases). The germline CDR1 and CDR2 sequences are SNHLY and FYNNEI. The CDR3 consists of 15 residues. V lost 2 bases, J lost 0 bases, and 10 bases lay in between. This CDR3 reads CASSELAEDQETQYF. The DNA for the CDR3 is TGTGCCAGCAGTGAACTAGCTGAGGACCAAGAGACCCAGTACTTC.

The chain uses TRBV5-1 and TRBJ2-5; D uncertain. There are 13 residues in the CDR3. Trimming took off 0 bases at V and 3 bases at J, with 6 bases between the two ends. Germline CDR1 SGHRS, CDR2 YFSETQ. CDR3 sequence reads: CASSLGREETQYF. CDR3 DNA: TGCGCCAGCAGCTTGGGGAGAGAAGAGACCCAGTACTTC.

The rearrangement links TRBV6-5 to TRBJ2-5, with D possibly being TRBD2 (6 bases). The V gene's germline CDR1 is MNHEY and CDR2 SVGAGI. The V gene lost 6 bases and the J gene lost 1 base, with 15 bases spanning the gap. This CDR3 has 15 amino acids. CDR3 DNA sequence: TGTGCCAGCAGCAACACCGGGGGAATCCAAGAGACCCAGTACTTC. Its protein product is CASSNTGGIQETQYF.

The chain joins TRBV19 to TRBJ1-6, with 7 positions matching TRBD1. With 4 bases clipped from V and 9 bases from J, the junction kept 9 bases outside the gene matches. This CDR3 is built from 15 residues. The germline V gene has CDR1 LNHDA and CDR2 SQIVND (reference sequence). This chain's CDR3 is CASSTYRGVGSPLHF. The CDR3 DNA is TGTGCCAGTAGTACCTACAGGGGCGTGGGTTCACCCCTCCACTTT.

V is TRBV5-6 and J is TRBJ2-7; 7 bases fit TRBD1. This CDR3 is built from 14 residues. Germline trimming cut 6 bases from V and 3 bases from J; bases unmatched to any gene: 9. From germline, CDR1 is SGHDT and CDR2 YYEEEE. CDR3 residues: CASTKDRRSYEQYF. CDR3 nucleotides: TGTGCCAGCACCAAGGACAGGAGAAGCTACGAGCAGTACTTC.

This clone was found once. The chain carries TRBV7-3 and TRBJ2-3, with TRBD1 matching over 9 bases. The CDR3 covers 15 residues. The ends lost 5 bases at V and 4 bases at J; junction bases unmatched: 7. Germline values: CDR1 SGHTA, CDR2 FQGTGA. CDR3 sequence: CASSLGDRVADTQYF. CDR3 nucleotides: TGTGCCAGCAGCCTGGGGGACAGGGTCGCAGATACGCAGTATTTT.

This clone is a singleton in its sample. The gene calls are TRBV7-6 and TRBJ2-6; 7 bases agree with TRBD2. Trimming at V came to 2 bases and at J to 0 bases, leaving 10 bases not matched to a gene. Germline V CDR1 and CDR2: SGHVS, FNYEAQ. The CDR3 is 19 residues long. As DNA, the CDR3 is TGTGCCAGCAGCTTATTTGGGGGAGGGGTCGTCTCTGGGGCCAACGTCCTGACTTTC. It specifies CASSLFGGGVVSGANVLTF. The full variable domain, completed using reference TRBV7-6 and TRBJ2-6, is GAGVSQSPRYKVTKRGQDVALRCDPISGHVSLYWYRQALGQGPEFLTYFNYEAQQDKSGLPNDRFSAERPEGSISTLTIQRTEQRDSAMYRCASSLFGGGVVSGANVLTFGAGSRLTVL.

The rearrangement uses TRBV10-3 and TRBJ1-1, with D possibly TRBD1 on 5 matching bases. CDR1 and CDR2 (germline): ENHRY, SYGVKD. Trimming stripped 0 bases from V and 6 bases from J, with 11 bases between. The CDR3 consists of 14 residues. CDR3 bases: TGTGCCATCAGTGAGTCCGGACAAGTGTCTGAAGCTTTCTTT. It is translated as CAISESGQVSEAFF.

The chain combines TRBV3-1 (or the pseudogene TRBV3-2) with TRBJ1-2; 9 bases match TRBD1. The CDR3 runs 13 residues. Germline V gene data show CDR1 as LGHDT and CDR2 as YNNKEL (reference sequence). With V trimmed by 2 bases and J by 6 bases, 1 base remained unmatched. CDR3 in amino acids: CASSQWDRDGYTF. CDR3 in DNA: TGTGCCAGCAGCCAATGGGACAGGGATGGCTACACCTTC.

This clone was picked up a small number of times. The V gene is TRBV30, the J gene TRBJ1-3, with D perhaps matching TRBD1 (5 bases). Germline V CDR1 and CDR2: GTSNPN, SVGIG (reference sequence). Trimming took 1 base from V and 2 from J, leaving 18 bases between them. The CDR3 contains 17 residues. For the CDR3, the DNA is TGTGCCTGGAGTGACTGGGGCAGACCCTACGCTGGAAACACCATATATTTT. Translating gives CAWSDWGRPYAGNTIYF. The variable domain in full, completed from reference TRBV30 and TRBJ1-3, reads SQTIHQWPATLVQPVGSPLSLECTVEGTSNPNLYWYRQAAGRGLQLLFYSVGIGQISSEVPQNLSASRPQDRQFILSSKKLLLSDSGFYLCAWSDWGRPYAGNTIYFGEGSWLTVV.

This clone was detected once. CDR3 region: CSVHQGAEAFF. The CDR3 DNA is TGCAGCGTTCACCAGGGGGCTGAAGCTTTCTTT. The chain joins TRBV29-1 to TRBJ1-1, with TRBD1 identical over 7 bases. Germline V gene sequence: CDR1 SQVTM, CDR2 ANQGSEA. The CDR3 contains 11 residues. The V gene end was trimmed by 5 bases and the J gene end by 6 bases; junction bases not matched to a gene: 3.

This chain joins TRBV6-1 and TRBJ1-5; the D gene is possibly TRBD1 (6 bases). The germline V and J ends were trimmed by 1 base and 7 bases, with 20 bases remaining between them. CDR1 and CDR2 from the germline V gene are MNHNS and SASEGT. This CDR3 comprises 17 residues. This chain's CDR3 is CASSEGLTGFFRQPQHF. Here the CDR3 DNA reads TGTGCCAGCAGTGAAGGATTAACAGGGTTCTTCAGGCAGCCCCAGCATTTT.